What follows are 9 T cell receptor beta chains derived from one specimen sequenced in a study of Graves' ophthalmopathy and Graves' hyperthyroidism. Amplified TCR beta CDR3 regions were obtained using RNA transcripts as template. HTBI primers were used in a first-round RT-PCR, which preceded a second-round multiplex PCR. TCRdb recomputed calls from the multiplex PCR reads with MiXCR, one row per CDR3 protein. The sample contains hundreds of thousands of distinct CDR3 sequences, about a fifth of which appear only once. The sequenced material came from peripheral blood. The receptors here all came from a woman in her late teens or twenties with stable Graves' hyperthyroidism. Some clones in this sample may be carry-over from other donors' samples.

This clonotype occurred many times. This chain uses TRBV20-1 with TRBJ1-2; TRBD1 aligns across 7 bases. This CDR3 spans 14 amino acids. CDR1 is DFQATT and CDR2 is SNEGSKA in the germline V gene (reference sequence). V trimming: 1 base; J trimming: 4 bases; junction bases outside the gene matches: 6. The CDR3 DNA reads as TGCAGTGCTAGAGTAGGGACAGACCCCTATGGCTACACCTTC. This sequence encodes CSARVGTDPYGYTF.

This clonotype was picked up many times. The DNA of the CDR3 is TGTGCCAGCAGTGGGGACAGAGCTAACTATGGCTACACCTTC. Its translation is CASSGDRANYGYTF. The chain links TRBV25-1 to TRBJ1-2; 7 bases line up with TRBD1. Germline values: CDR1 MGHDK, CDR2 SYGVNS. The CDR3 runs to 14 residues. Losses at the gene ends were 4 bases for V and 0 bases for J; bases not matched to a gene: 2.

This clonotype was picked up many times. This chain uses TRBV20-1 with TRBJ1-3; D not resolved. Germline loops: CDR1 DFQATT, CDR2 SNEGSKA (reference sequence). V gave up 5 bases and J gave up 0 bases, with 14 bases separating them. The CDR3 covers 15 residues. The DNA for the CDR3 is TGCAGTGCTCGCCCGCGCCGCAGCTCTGGAAACACCATATATTTT. Its translation is CSARPRRSSGNTIYF.

This clonotype was recorded at least ten times. The chain recombines TRBV28 with TRBJ1-5, with no clear D. With 5 bases removed from V and 2 bases from J, the gap between germline ends came to 4 bases. Germline CDR1 is MDHEN and CDR2 is SYDVKM. The CDR3 is 12 residues long. The chain's CDR3 is CASSNGNQPQHF. The CDR3 DNA reads as TGTGCCAGCAGTAACGGCAATCAGCCCCAGCATTTT.

The table lists this clonotype with many counts. The chain uses TRBV13 and TRBJ1-2; possible D gene TRBD1, 6 bases. The ends were cut back, 5 bases at V and 2 bases at J, with 30 bases in the middle. Germline-derived CDR1 and CDR2 are PRHDT and FYEKMQ (reference sequence). The CDR3 is 20 amino acids. In nucleotides, the CDR3 is TGTGCCAGCAGCCATCTCGGGTCCCGTATGTGCACAGGGCGAAACTATGGCTACACCTTC. Protein sequence: CASSHLGSRMCTGRNYGYTF.

The rearrangement uses TRBV20-1 and TRBJ1-5; no definite D call. Trimming stripped 0 bases from V and 2 bases from J, with 11 bases between. The V gene's germline CDR1 is DFQATT and CDR2 SNEGSKA (reference sequence). The length of the CDR3 is 15 residues. The CDR3 protein is CSARDRGGGNQPQHF. CDR3 DNA sequence: TGCAGTGCTAGAGATCGTGGAGGAGGCAATCAGCCCCAGCATTTT.

A few counts support this clonotype. J is TRBJ2-7 and V is TRBV6-5; a possible D gene is TRBD1 (5 bases). Germline-derived CDR1 and CDR2 are MNHEY and SVGAGI. The CDR3 has 15 residues. V shed 0 bases and J shed 6 bases, with 15 bases lying between them. The CDR3 reads CASSYSSLFRAEQYF. The CDR3, as DNA: TGTGCCAGCAGTTACTCGAGTCTATTCAGGGCCGAGCAGTACTTC.

The CDR3 nucleotides read TGCAGTGCTAGAGTCCCTCCGGGACAGGGTGGCGGCTACACCTTC. It translates to CSARVPPGQGGGYTF. The gene calls are TRBV20-1 and TRBJ1-2; 9 bases are shared with TRBD1. Losses at the gene ends were 1 base for V and 8 bases for J; bases not matched to a gene: 11. The CDR3 covers 15 residues. Germline V gene data show CDR1 as DFQATT and CDR2 as SNEGSKA (reference sequence).

The rearrangement uses TRBV2 and TRBJ1-2; 7 nucleotides line up with TRBD1. Trimming cost V 3 bases and J 1 base; bases outside gene matches: 8. CDR3 length: 16 amino acids. The V gene's germline CDR1 is SNHLY and CDR2 FYNNEI. In DNA, the CDR3 is TGTGCCAGCAGTGATATCGACAGGGCGGATAACTATGGCTACACCTTC. Translation gives CASSDIDRADNYGYTF.